Following are 20 T cell receptor beta chains from one sample sequenced in a study of CD4 T cells in relation to SARS-CoV-2 and coronaviruses. Produced via immunoSEQ multiplex PCR; TCRdb's table is partial and in-frame only. The top ten clones hold about a tenth of a sample with approximately 38,000 clones, approximately 87% of them seen once. Sequencing was performed on memory CD4+ T cells from PBMCs. These receptors were taken from an adult with COVID-19.

In this sample, this clone turned up a few times. This chain connects TRBV2 to TRBJ1-6; 10 bases are shared with TRBD1. CDR3 length equals 16 residues. Trimming cost V 4 bases and J 7 bases; bases outside gene matches: 7. Germline CDR1 reads SNHLY; CDR2 reads FYNNEI. DNA of the CDR3: TGTGCCAGCAGTGGCTCGACAGGGGGCGGCAATTCACCCCTCCACTTT. It is translated as CASSGSTGGGNSPLHF.

This clone showed up just once. The chain joins TRBV5-4 to TRBJ1-4; D is unresolved. The CDR3 runs 14 residues. Germline-derived CDR1 and CDR2 are SGHNT and YYREEE (reference sequence). Trimming took 1 base from V and 4 from J, leaving 8 bases between them. CDR3 nucleotides: TGTGCCAGCAGCTTGTCGGCACGTAATGAAAAACTGTTTTTT. It is translated as CASSLSARNEKLFF.

The V and J genes are TRBV6-1 and TRBJ1-3; 11 nucleotides align to TRBD1. Germline loops: CDR1 MNHNS, CDR2 SASEGT. The CDR3 has 20 residues. J was trimmed by 0 bases and V by 0 bases; bases with no gene match: 10. The CDR3: CASSEAFGTGGRSSGNTIYF. The CDR3 nucleotides read TGTGCCAGCAGTGAAGCTTTCGGGACAGGGGGACGAAGCTCTGGAAACACCATATATTTT.

V is TRBV1 and J is TRBJ2-4; the listed D gene, TRBD2, was not tested against the DNA. TRBV1 is an annotated pseudogene. The CDR3 contains 15 residues. CDR3 loop: CTSSQGRGAKNIQYF. The CDR3 DNA reads TGCACCAGCAGCCAGGGACGGGGGGCCAAAAACATTCAGTACTTC.

This clone appeared a single time. This rearrangement joins TRBV30 to TRBJ2-7; D is uncertain. The germline CDR1 and CDR2 sequences are GTSNPN and SVGIG (reference sequence). The CDR3 loop spans 11 amino acids. V was trimmed by 1 base and J by 3 bases, leaving 4 bases between them. The chain's CDR3 is CAWSDSYEQYF. CDR3 DNA: TGTGCCTGGAGTGACAGCTACGAGCAGTACTTC.

The chain employs TRBV6-5 and TRBJ1-4, with D possibly being TRBD1 (5 bases). Germline lookup yields CDR1 MNHEY and CDR2 SVGAGI. CDR3 size: 16 residues. The V gene lost 2 bases and the J gene lost 8 bases, with 18 bases spanning the gap. CDR3 loop: CASSYGKGSYREKLFF. CDR3 in DNA: TGTGCCAGCAGTTACGGGAAGGGGTCTTATCGCGAAAAACTGTTTTTT.

The V call is TRBV11-2, the J call TRBJ2-7; the match to TRBD2 covers 14 bases. The V segment lost 0 bases and the J segment 3 bases; nucleotides outside the gene matches: 4. There are 17 residues in the CDR3. Per germline, CDR1 SGHAT and CDR2 FQNNGV. Written as DNA, the CDR3 is TGTGCCAGCAGCTTAGATCCCGGGACTAGCGGGGGCTACGAGCAGTACTTC. Translated: CASSLDPGTSGGYEQYF.

The chain employs TRBV20-1 and TRBJ2-7, with D possibly matching TRBD1 (6 bases). Trimming took 5 bases from V and 10 from J, leaving 12 bases between them. Germline V gene data show CDR1 as DFQATT and CDR2 as SNEGSKA (reference sequence). CDR3 length: 10 residues. CDR3 coding DNA: TGCAGTGCTCACCATGGGGGCCAGTACTTC. This translates into CSAHHGGQYF.

The chain couples TRBV19 to TRBJ2-3; 8 nucleotides match TRBD1. In germline, CDR1 is LNHDA, CDR2 SQIVND (reference sequence). V shed 5 bases and J 9 bases; nucleotides not matched to a gene: 4. The CDR3 is made up of 12 amino acids. DNA for the CDR3: TGTGCCAGTAGTCAGGGGGCGCGGACGCAGTATTTT. It codes for CASSQGARTQYF.

In nucleotides, the CDR3 is TGTGCCAGCAGTTACCCAGGGAGCAACATTCAGTACTTC. This translates into CASSYPGSNIQYF. The chain carries TRBV6-5 and TRBJ2-4, with D perhaps being TRBD1 or TRBD2 (5 bases each). Germline V gene sequence: CDR1 MNHEY, CDR2 SVGAGI. There are 13 residues in the CDR3. Trimming took off 2 bases at V and 7 bases at J, with 9 bases between the two ends.

This rearrangement joins TRBV12-5 to TRBJ1-3; 7 nucleotides match TRBD1. The CDR3 spans 13 residues. V gave up 1 base and J gave up 9 bases; unmatched junction bases: 3. Germline assignment: CDR1 LGHNT and CDR2 FRNRAP. The CDR3 here is CASGLGNRGTIYF. The CDR3 nucleotides read TGTGCTAGTGGTTTGGGGAACAGGGGCACCATATATTTT.

V and J are TRBV10-3 and TRBJ2-4, with 8 bases matching TRBD2. V shed 4 bases, J shed 2 bases, and the junction held 7 bases outside the gene matches. Per germline, CDR1 ENHRY and CDR2 SYGVKD. The CDR3 has 16 residues. CDR3 region: CAISGSGGDSKNIQYF. The CDR3 DNA is TGTGCCATCAGTGGCAGCGGGGGCGATTCCAAAAACATTCAGTACTTC.

The rearrangement joins TRBV15 to TRBJ2-7, with TRBD1 as a possible D gene (6 bases). Between the trimmed V and J ends, which lost 0 bases and 1 base, there was a span of 10 bases. This CDR3 region has 15 residues. The germline V gene has CDR1 LNHNV and CDR2 YYDKDF (reference sequence). CDR3 coding DNA: TGTGCCACCAGCAGAGATCCAGGGGCATCCTACGAGCAGTACTTC. It codes for CATSRDPGASYEQYF.

V is TRBV7-9 and J is TRBJ1-1; maybe TRBD1 (5 bases). V dropped 2 bases and J dropped 4 bases, with 14 bases sitting between them. This CDR3 comprises 15 residues. The germline V gene has CDR1 SEHNR and CDR2 FQNEAQ (reference sequence). Written as DNA, the CDR3 is TGTGCCAGCAGCTTACGGGACGGGAGGGGCACTGAAGCTTTCTTT. This translates into CASSLRDGRGTEAFF. Full variable domain (rest looked up from reference TRBV7-9 and TRBJ1-1): DTGVSQNPRHKITKRGQNVTFRCDPISEHNRLYWYRQTLGQGPEFLTYFQNEAQLEKSRLLSDRFSAERPKGSFSTLEIQRTEQGDSAMYLCASSLRDGRGTEAFFGQGTRLTVV.

V and J are TRBV19 and TRBJ2-6, with D possibly TRBD1 on 6 matching bases. The CDR3 totals 13 residues. Germline CDR1 and CDR2: LNHDA and SQIVND (reference sequence). V shed 7 bases and J shed 4 bases, with 8 bases lying between them. CDR3 loop: CASTGAGANVLTF. In DNA, the CDR3 is TGTGCCAGTACAGGGGCCGGGGCCAACGTCCTGACTTTC.

The chain links TRBV27 to TRBJ1-4; 11 nucleotides line up with TRBD1. With 4 bases clipped from V and 8 bases from J, the junction kept 3 bases outside the gene matches. Germline lookup yields CDR1 MNHEY and CDR2 SMNVEV (reference sequence). CDR3 length equals 14 residues. In DNA, the CDR3 is TGTGCCAGCAGTTCTGGACAGGGGGCGGAAAAACTGTTTTTT. Amino acids: CASSSGQGAEKLFF.

The J gene is TRBJ2-4, the V gene TRBV18; D may be TRBD1 or TRBD2 (5 bases each). Trimming took off 6 bases at V and 2 bases at J, with 17 bases between the two ends. This CDR3 contains 16 residues. In germline, CDR1 is KGHSH, CDR2 LQKENI. CDR3 sequence reads: CASSPQPGTTKNIQYF. In nucleotides, the CDR3 is TGTGCCAGCTCCCCGCAACCCGGGACGACCAAAAACATTCAGTACTTC.

Of note for this clone: The junction shows a germline mismatch at one end, possibly a read error. This chain joins TRBV19 and TRBJ2-3, with unresolved D. Germline V CDR1 and CDR2: LNHDA, SQIVND (reference sequence). This CDR3 contains 13 residues. The CDR3: CASSVTRKDAQYF. CDR3 sequence (DNA): TGTGCCAGTAGTGTGACACGAAAAGATGCGCAGTATTTT.

V is TRBV5-1 and J is TRBJ2-7, with 8 nucleotides matching TRBD1. The CDR3 is made up of 14 amino acids. The V gene end was trimmed by 4 bases and the J gene end by 0 bases; junction bases not matched to a gene: 3. From germline, CDR1 is SGHRS and CDR2 YFSETQ. The CDR3 bases are TGCGCCAGCAGCATAGGACAGGGCTCCTACGAGCAGTACTTC. Amino acids: CASSIGQGSYEQYF.

J is TRBJ1-1 and V is TRBV18, with 8 bases aligning to TRBD1. V lost 2 bases, J lost 3 bases, and 2 bases stayed unmatched. The germline gives CDR1 KGHSH, CDR2 LQKENI. The CDR3 is 14 residues long. The DNA of the CDR3 is TGTGCCAGCTCACCAGGGACAGGCTACACTGAAGCTTTCTTT. This sequence encodes CASSPGTGYTEAFF. Complete variable domain (other parts from reference TRBV18 and TRBJ1-1): NAGVMQNPRHLVRRRGQEARLRCSPMKGHSHVYWYRQLPEEGLKFMVYLQKENIIDESGMPKERFSAEFPKEGPSILRIQQVVRGDSAAYFCASSPGTGYTEAFFGQGTRLTVV.